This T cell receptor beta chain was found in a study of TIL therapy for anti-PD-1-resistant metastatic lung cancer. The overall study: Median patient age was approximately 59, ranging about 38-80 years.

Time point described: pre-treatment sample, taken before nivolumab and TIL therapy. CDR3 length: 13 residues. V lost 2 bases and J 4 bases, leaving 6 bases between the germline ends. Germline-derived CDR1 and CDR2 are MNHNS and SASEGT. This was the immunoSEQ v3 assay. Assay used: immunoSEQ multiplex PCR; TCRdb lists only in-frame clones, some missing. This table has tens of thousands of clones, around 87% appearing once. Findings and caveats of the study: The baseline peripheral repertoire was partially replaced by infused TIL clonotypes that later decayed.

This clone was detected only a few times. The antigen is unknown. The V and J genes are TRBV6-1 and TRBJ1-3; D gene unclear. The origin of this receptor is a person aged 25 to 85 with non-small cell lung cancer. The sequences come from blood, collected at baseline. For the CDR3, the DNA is TGTGCCAGCAGTGAATTCCCCGGAAACACCATATATTTT. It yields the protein CASSEFPGNTIYF.